The sequence of this TCR beta chain was determined in a study of CD8+ T cells in alopecia areata. Worth noting for this clone: Its matching antigen is unknown.

General study results and limits: Scalp clonality and expanded CD8+ clones among the top 100 fell significantly with tofacitinib. Scalp sequencing also captures normal skin's resident alphabeta T cells.

RNA was isolated and reverse transcribed to cDNA, the sequencing template. The method was immunoSEQ multiplex PCR; TCRdb's version includes in-frame clones alone and lacks a portion of them. Of about 140,000 clones in the sample, 70% to 90% were seen once. The germline V gene has CDR1 MNHEY and CDR2 SMNVEV (reference sequence). The V gene end was trimmed by 2 bases and the J gene end by 7 bases; junction bases not matched to a gene: 4. The CDR3 runs to 16 residues. Treatment given: oral pan-JAK inhibitor, 5-10 mg twice daily. Those with alopecia areata gave lesional scalp punch biopsies and peripheral blood.

The chain uses TRBV27 and TRBJ2-1; 14 nucleotides agree with TRBD2. Material: CD8+ T cells sorted from blood, obtained at week 4, from a patient treated with tofacitinib. The sequence was collected from a human donor with alopecia areata. CDR3 in amino acids: CASSLPGLAGGNEQFF. For the CDR3, the DNA is TGTGCCAGCAGTTTACCCGGACTAGCGGGAGGTAATGAGCAGTTCTTC.